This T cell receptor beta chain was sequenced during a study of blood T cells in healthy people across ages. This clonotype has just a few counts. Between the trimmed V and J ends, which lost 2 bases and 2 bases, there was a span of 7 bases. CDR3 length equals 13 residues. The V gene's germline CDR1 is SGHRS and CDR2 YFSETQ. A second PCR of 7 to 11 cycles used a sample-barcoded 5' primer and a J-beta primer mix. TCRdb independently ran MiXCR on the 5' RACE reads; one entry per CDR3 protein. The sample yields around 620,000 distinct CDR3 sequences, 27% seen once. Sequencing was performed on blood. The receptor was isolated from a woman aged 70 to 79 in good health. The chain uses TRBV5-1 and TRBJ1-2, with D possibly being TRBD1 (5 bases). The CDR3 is CASSFRDNYGYTF. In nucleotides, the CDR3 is TGCGCCAGCAGCTTCCGGGACAACTATGGCTACACCTTC.